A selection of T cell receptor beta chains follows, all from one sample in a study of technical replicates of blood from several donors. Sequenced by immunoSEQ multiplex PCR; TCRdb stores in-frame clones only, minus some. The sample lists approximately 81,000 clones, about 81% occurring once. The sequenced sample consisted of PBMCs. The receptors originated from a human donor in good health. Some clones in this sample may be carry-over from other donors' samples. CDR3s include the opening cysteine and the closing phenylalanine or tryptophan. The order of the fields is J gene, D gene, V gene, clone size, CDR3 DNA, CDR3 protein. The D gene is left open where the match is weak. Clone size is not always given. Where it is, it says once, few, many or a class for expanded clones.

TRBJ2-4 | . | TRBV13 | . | TGTGCCAGCAGCAAGGGAGTAGCCAAAAACATTCAGTACTTC | CASSKGVAKNIQYF
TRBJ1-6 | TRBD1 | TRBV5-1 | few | TGCGCCAGCAGCTCAGAACGGGACAGGTGGAAAGAGTCCCTCCACTTT | CASSSERDRWKESLHF
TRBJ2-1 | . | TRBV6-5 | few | TGTGCCAGCAGTTACTCGGGCCGCTCCTACAATGAGCAGTTCTTC | CASSYSGRSYNEQFF
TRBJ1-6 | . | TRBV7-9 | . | TGTGCCAGCGGATTTGGACAAAACAATTCACCCCTCCACTTT | CASGFGQNNSPLHF
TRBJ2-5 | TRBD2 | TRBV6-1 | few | TGTGCCAGCAGTGAAGAAAGTGGGGAGGGGCCGGAGACCCAGTACTTC | CASSEESGEGPETQYF
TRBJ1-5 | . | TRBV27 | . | TGTGCCAGCAGTCCAGGGTCCTTACGGAGTCAGCCCCAGCATTTT | CASSPGSLRSQPQHF
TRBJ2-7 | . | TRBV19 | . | TGTGCCAGTACCAGGGTCTGGGGGGCCTACGAGCAGTACTTC | CASTRVWGAYEQYF
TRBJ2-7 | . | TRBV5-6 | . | TGTGCCAGCAGCCCCGGACAGTCCTACGAGCAGTACTTC | CASSPGQSYEQYF
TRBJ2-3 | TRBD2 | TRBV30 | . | TGTGCCTGGAGTGATGGACTAGCCACAGATACGCAGTATTTT | CAWSDGLATDTQYF
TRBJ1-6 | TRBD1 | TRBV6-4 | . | TGTGCCAGCAGTGACGGGACAGCAAATTCACCCCTCCACTTT | CASSDGTANSPLHF
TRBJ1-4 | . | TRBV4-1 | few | TGCGCCAGCAGCCCGGACAGAGTGAATGAAAAACTGTTTTTT | CASSPDRVNEKLFF
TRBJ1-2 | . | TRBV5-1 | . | TGCGCCAGCAGCTATGAAACAGTTAACTATGGCTACACCTTC | CASSYETVNYGYTF
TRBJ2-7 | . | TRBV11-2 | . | TGTGCCAGCAGCTTAGAAAGCAGGGACGAGCAGTACTTC | CASSLESRDEQYF
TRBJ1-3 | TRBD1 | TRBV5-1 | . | TGCGCCAGCAGCATACAGGGGGTGGGGAGCTCTGGAAACACCATATATTTT | CASSIQGVGSSGNTIYF
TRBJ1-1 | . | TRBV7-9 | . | TGTGCCAGCAGCTTAGCAACATGGAGTTCTTTCTTT | CASSLATWSSFF
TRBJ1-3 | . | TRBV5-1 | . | TGCGCCAGCAGCTTGTTCGCGGGGACCTCTGGAAACACCATATATTTT | CASSLFAGTSGNTIYF
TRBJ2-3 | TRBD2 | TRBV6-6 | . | TGTGCCAGCACGGCGGGGGGCCAAGATACGCAGTATTTT | CASTAGGQDTQYF
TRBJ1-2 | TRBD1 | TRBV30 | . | TGTGCCTGGGCCACGGGACAGCCTAAGTCCCTCTTC | CAWATGQPKSLF
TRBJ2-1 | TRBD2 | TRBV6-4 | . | TGTGCCAGCAGCGAAGCGGGGGGGAGCTACAATGAGCAGTTCTTC | CASSEAGGSYNEQFF
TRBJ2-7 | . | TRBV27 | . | TGTGCCAGCAGTTTATTTCCCGCCTACGAGCAGTACTTC | CASSLFPAYEQYF
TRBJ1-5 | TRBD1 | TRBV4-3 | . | TGCGCCAGCAGCGTAGGACAGGGCGCGAGTCAGCCCCAGCATTTT | CASSVGQGASQPQHF
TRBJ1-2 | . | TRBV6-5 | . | TGTGCCAGCAAGAGGGCGGACTATGGCTACACCTTC | CASKRADYGYTF
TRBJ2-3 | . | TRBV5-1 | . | TGCGCCAGCAGCTTGGTTATGCGGCCATCGAGCACAGATACGCAGTATTTT | CASSLVMRPSSTDTQYF
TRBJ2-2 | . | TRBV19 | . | TGTGCCAGTAGTATAGTCGGGGGTACCGGGGAGCTGTTTTTT | CASSIVGGTGELFF
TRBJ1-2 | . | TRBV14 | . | TGTGCCAGCAGCCAAGTACAGGCTGGCTACACCTTC | CASSQVQAGYTF
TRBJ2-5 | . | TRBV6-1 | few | TGTGCCAGCAGGGTCTGGGGGGATCAAGAGACCCAGTACTTC | CASRVWGDQETQYF
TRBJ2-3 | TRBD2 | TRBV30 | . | TGTGCCTGGAGCAGGGGCGTAACTAGCGGGAGTGCAGATACGCAGTATTTT | CAWSRGVTSGSADTQYF
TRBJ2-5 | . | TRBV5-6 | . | TGTGCCAGCAGCCGCTACCAGGGGAAGGGAGAGGAGACCCAGTACTTC | CASSRYQGKGEETQYF
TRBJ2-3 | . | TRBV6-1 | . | TGTGCCAGCAGTGAACCCGGTGGGCCGAGCACAGATACGCAGTATTTT | CASSEPGGPSTDTQYF
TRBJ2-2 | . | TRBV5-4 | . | TGTGCCAGCAGTCTGCTTAGCGTCAACACCGGGGAGCTGTTTTTT | CASSLLSVNTGELFF
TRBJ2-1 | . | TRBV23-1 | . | TGCGCCAGCAGTCCATCACTTACGCTCCGAGGAAATGAGCAGTTCTTC | CASSPSLTLRGNEQFF
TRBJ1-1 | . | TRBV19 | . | TGTGCCAGTAGTATAGACAGGGACACTGAAGCTTTCTTT | CASSIDRDTEAFF
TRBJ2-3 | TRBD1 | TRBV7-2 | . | TGTGCCAGCAGCTTAGGCAACAGGGGGAAGGCGGCTACGCAGTATTTT | CASSLGNRGKAATQYF
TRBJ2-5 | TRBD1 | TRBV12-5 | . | TGTGCTAGTGGGTCGGACAGGGACCCAGTCGAGACCCAGTACTTC | CASGSDRDPVETQYF
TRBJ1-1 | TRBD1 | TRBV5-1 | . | TGCGCCAGCAGCTTTGAAACAGGGGCGGCCACTGAAGCTTTCTTT | CASSFETGAATEAFF
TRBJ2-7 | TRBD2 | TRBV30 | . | TGTGCCTGGAGTGTGGGACTAGCGGGTAACGAGCAGTACTTC | CAWSVGLAGNEQYF
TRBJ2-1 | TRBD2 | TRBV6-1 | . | TGTGCCAGCAGGAGGGGACTAGCGGGGGTTCGGGAGCAGTTCTTC | CASRRGLAGVREQFF
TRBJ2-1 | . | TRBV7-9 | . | TGTGCCAGCAGCTTTAAGGGAGGATCGGGATACAATGAGCAGTTCTTC | CASSFKGGSGYNEQFF
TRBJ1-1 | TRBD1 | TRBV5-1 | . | TGCGCCAGCAGCAAAGCAGGGGGATACACTGAAGCTTTCTTT | CASSKAGGYTEAFF
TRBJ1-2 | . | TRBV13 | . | TGTGCCAGCAGCCCCACGCAGGGTGACTATGGCTACACCTTC | CASSPTQGDYGYTF
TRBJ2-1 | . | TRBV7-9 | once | TGTGCCAGCAGCTTTAAACTGGAGCAGTTCTTC | CASSFKLEQFF
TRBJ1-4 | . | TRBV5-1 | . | TGCGCCAGCAGCGCCGGGACAAGTAATGAAAAACTGTTTTTT | CASSAGTSNEKLFF
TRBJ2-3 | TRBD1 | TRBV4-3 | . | TGCGCCAGCAGCCAAGGCATAACCGGGACAGGAACAGATACGCAGTATTTT | CASSQGITGTGTDTQYF
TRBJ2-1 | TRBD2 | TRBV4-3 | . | TGCGCCAGCAGCCAAGCGGGGAGGGGCTCCTACAATGAGCAGTTCTTC | CASSQAGRGSYNEQFF
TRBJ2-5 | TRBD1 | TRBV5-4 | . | TGTGCCAGCAGCTTGGTGGACAGGGGGAGAGAGACCCAGTACTTC | CASSLVDRGRETQYF